The 15 T cell receptor beta chains below all came from one sample that was sequenced in a study of early T cells in non-severe SARS-CoV-2 infection listed by TCRdb under 2021. The protocol used for the library was 5' RACE. Sequencing instrument: NextSeq 500. TCRdb reworked the public reads: Q25 trimming with fastp, MiXCR clone assembly, productive beta chains retained. Each entry is one CDR3 protein sequence, shown with its most common DNA and genes. A total of around 84,000 distinct CDR3 sequences appear in this sample, about 12% of them only once. The top ten hold under 3% of the sample. The sequenced sample was whole blood. The receptors come from an adult who was a healthcare worker with PCR-confirmed SARS-CoV-2 infection or an uninfected control (not recorded which).

This clonotype was seen ten or more times. The chain is built from TRBV6-5 and TRBJ2-4, with a tentative D call TRBD1 (6 bases). CDR3 size: 11 residues. Looked up from germline, CDR1 is MNHEY and CDR2 is SVGAGI. Trimming took off 2 bases at V and 14 bases at J, with 10 bases between the two ends. CDR3 in DNA: TGTGCCAGCAGTTACGGCGACAGGAAGTACTTC. Encoded protein: CASSYGDRKYF.

This clonotype was found many times. The CDR3 DNA follows: TGTGCCACCCGACAGGGGGCGAACACCGGGGAGCTGTTTTTT. The encoded protein is CATRQGANTGELFF. This sequence joins TRBV24-1 and TRBJ2-2; TRBD1 matches 9 bases. From germline, CDR1 is KGHDR and CDR2 SFDVKD. Trimming removed 9 bases from V and 0 bases from J; junction bases left unmatched: 1. This CDR3 region has 14 residues.

This clonotype was seen a few times. The genes are TRBV30 and TRBJ1-5; weak D call: TRBD1 (6 bases). The CDR3 runs to 14 residues. From germline, CDR1 is GTSNPN and CDR2 SVGIG (reference sequence). V lost 3 bases and J lost 10, with 19 bases in between. CDR3 protein: CAWSGGTQKNPQHF. The CDR3 DNA sequence: TGTGCCTGGAGCGGGGGCACCCAGAAGAACCCCCAGCATTTT. Combining the CDR3 with reference TRBV30 and TRBJ1-5 gives the whole variable domain SQTIHQWPATLVQPVGSPLSLECTVEGTSNPNLYWYRQAAGRGLQLLFYSVGIGQISSEVPQNLSASRPQDRQFILSSKKLLLSDSGFYLCAWSGGTQKNPQHFGDGTRLSIL.

This clonotype occurred a few times. This chain joins TRBV12-3 or TRBV12-4 and TRBJ2-1; 8 bases match TRBD1. J gave up 0 bases and V 7 bases, and 5 bases lay outside the gene matches. The CDR3 totals 15 residues. CDR3 sequence: CASNRQGISYNEQFF. CDR3 in DNA: TGTGCCAGCAACAGACAGGGGATCTCCTACAATGAGCAGTTCTTC.

This clonotype came up many times. V usage is TRBV20-1 and J usage is TRBJ1-1; unclear D gene. CDR3 length: 13 amino acids. Germline CDR1 reads DFQATT; CDR2 reads SNEGSKA (reference sequence). V was trimmed by 6 bases and J by 4 bases, leaving 15 bases between them. CDR3 DNA sequence: TGCAGTGCCCGCGTGGGTTGGGGCACTGAAGCTTTCTTT. It is translated as CSARVGWGTEAFF.

This clonotype occurred a few times. The genes are TRBV11-2 and TRBJ1-5; D is unresolved. CDR1 is SGHAT, CDR2 FQNNGV, per germline. The CDR3 consists of 15 residues. V was trimmed by 0 bases and J by 0 bases, leaving 6 bases between them. In DNA form, the CDR3 reads TGTGCCAGCAGCTTAGACAGAAATAGCAATCAGCCCCAGCATTTT. Translating it yields CASSLDRNSNQPQHF.

The chain recombines TRBV7-2 with TRBJ1-1; D is undetermined. The CDR3 is 14 residues long. CDR1 and CDR2 from the germline V gene are SGHTA and FQGNSA. With 5 bases removed from V and 1 base from J, the gap between germline ends came to 11 bases. CDR3 nucleotides: TGTGCCAGCAGCCTTGACGCCGCGAACACTGAAGCTTTCTTT. Its protein is CASSLDAANTEAFF.

This clonotype has a handful of counts. The chain recombines TRBV5-1 with TRBJ2-1, with TRBD2 matching 13 bases. In germline, CDR1 is SGHRS, CDR2 YFSETQ. This CDR3 contains 14 residues. V lost 4 bases to trimming and J lost 15 bases; unmatched junction nucleotides: 10. This CDR3 reads CASSEGLAGPPRFF. CDR3 bases: TGCGCCAGCAGCGAGGGACTAGCGGGGCCCCCTAGGTTCTTC.

This clonotype was seen only a few times. The J gene is TRBJ2-2, the V gene TRBV7-9; 11 bases align to TRBD2. Germline lookup yields CDR1 SEHNR and CDR2 FQNEAQ (reference sequence). Trimming cost V 5 bases and J 2 bases; bases outside gene matches: 7. The CDR3 consists of 17 residues. The CDR3 sequence: CASSHRLAGYNTGELFF. In DNA form, the CDR3 reads TGTGCCAGCAGCCATCGACTAGCGGGATACAACACCGGGGAGCTGTTTTTT. Combining the CDR3 with reference TRBV7-9 and TRBJ2-2 gives the whole variable domain DTGVSQNPRHKITKRGQNVTFRCDPISEHNRLYWYRQTLGQGPEFLTYFQNEAQLEKSRLLSDRFSAERPKGSFSTLEIQRTEQGDSAMYLCASSHRLAGYNTGELFFGEGSRLTVL.

This clonotype was recorded a few times. The rearrangement links TRBV30 to TRBJ2-3; 7 positions agree with TRBD2. This CDR3 has 14 amino acids. Germline values: CDR1 GTSNPN, CDR2 SVGIG (reference sequence). Trimming at V came to 3 bases and at J to 4 bases, leaving 7 bases not matched to a gene. CDR3: CAWSGGRVADTQYF. The CDR3 bases are TGTGCCTGGAGCGGCGGGAGAGTGGCAGATACGCAGTATTTT.

The V call is TRBV11-2, the J call TRBJ1-3, with D maybe TRBD1 (6 bases). V lost 5 bases to trimming and J lost 1 base, with 12 bases between them. Germline CDR1 is SGHAT and CDR2 is FQNNGV. CDR3 length: 15 residues. The CDR3 loop reads CASSTRTASGNTIYF. The CDR3 nucleotides are TGTGCCAGCAGCACCAGGACAGCTTCTGGAAACACCATATATTTT.

The table lists this clonotype with a few counts. The V call is TRBV7-9, the J call TRBJ1-2, with 7 bases lining up with TRBD1. CDR1 and CDR2 (germline): SEHNR, FQNEAQ (reference sequence). V shed 7 bases, J shed 4 bases, and the junction held 3 bases outside the gene matches. The CDR3 spans 12 residues. CDR3 in amino acids: CASKGAVYGYTF. The CDR3 region has the DNA TGTGCCAGCAAGGGGGCGGTCTATGGCTACACCTTC.

This clonotype was seen only a few times. The rearrangement joins TRBV9 to TRBJ1-2; D gene unclear. Germline V gene lookup returns CDR1 SGDLS and CDR2 YYNGEE. V lost 1 base and J lost 0, with 7 bases in between. The CDR3 loop spans 14 amino acids. CDR3 in DNA: TGTGCCAGCAGCGTAAGAGACCCTAACTATGGCTACACCTTC. Protein sequence: CASSVRDPNYGYTF.

This clonotype was found many times. This chain links TRBV6-1 with TRBJ1-2; no clear D gene. The V gene lost 5 bases and the J gene lost 5 bases, with 9 bases spanning the gap. Germline V gene sequence: CDR1 MNHNS, CDR2 SASEGT. This CDR3 is 12 amino acids long. The CDR3 spells CASSQLEYGYTF. For the CDR3, the DNA is TGTGCCAGCAGTCAACTAGAATATGGCTACACCTTC.

In its sample, this clonotype was seen many times. This chain links TRBV7-9 with TRBJ1-2; D gene ambiguous. The V and J ends lost 5 bases and 10 bases respectively, with 11 bases between them. Germline V gene sequence: CDR1 SEHNR, CDR2 FQNEAQ (reference sequence). The CDR3 extends over 11 amino acids. Written as DNA, the CDR3 is TGTGCCAGCAGCGATTCCCCGGACTACACCTTC. Encoded protein: CASSDSPDYTF.